This TCR beta chain was sequenced in a study of blood T cell repertoires in COVID-19. At the level of the study: Sites across the United States, Italy and Spain contributed samples from acute and convalescent COVID-19. T cells, B-cell-depleted T cells, or PBMCs provided the cDNA or gDNA that served as material.

Germline V lookup: CDR1 GTSNPN, CDR2 SVGIG (reference sequence). Trimming at V came to 3 bases and at J to 9 bases, leaving 10 bases not matched to a gene. The CDR3 sequence is 15 residues long. In the authors' methods: Cell counts per sample came from amplifying reference gene primers. Clones were sequenced by immunoSEQ multiplex PCR, and TCRdb holds only the in-frame ones, with some missing. That table furnishes V, J and clone size, whereas the DNA furnished D and trimming. The top ten hold 40% to 45% of the sample, which has some 3,500 clones, approximately 83% seen once. The specimen was peripheral blood. The chain links TRBV30 to TRBJ2-7; 14 nucleotides agree with TRBD2. The clonotype was recovered from a human donor in a cohort sampled during active COVID-19. CDR3 nucleotide sequence: TGTGCCTGGAGCCCGGGGACTAGCGGGAGTGGAGGGCAGTACGTC. This gives the protein CAWSPGTSGSGGQYV.